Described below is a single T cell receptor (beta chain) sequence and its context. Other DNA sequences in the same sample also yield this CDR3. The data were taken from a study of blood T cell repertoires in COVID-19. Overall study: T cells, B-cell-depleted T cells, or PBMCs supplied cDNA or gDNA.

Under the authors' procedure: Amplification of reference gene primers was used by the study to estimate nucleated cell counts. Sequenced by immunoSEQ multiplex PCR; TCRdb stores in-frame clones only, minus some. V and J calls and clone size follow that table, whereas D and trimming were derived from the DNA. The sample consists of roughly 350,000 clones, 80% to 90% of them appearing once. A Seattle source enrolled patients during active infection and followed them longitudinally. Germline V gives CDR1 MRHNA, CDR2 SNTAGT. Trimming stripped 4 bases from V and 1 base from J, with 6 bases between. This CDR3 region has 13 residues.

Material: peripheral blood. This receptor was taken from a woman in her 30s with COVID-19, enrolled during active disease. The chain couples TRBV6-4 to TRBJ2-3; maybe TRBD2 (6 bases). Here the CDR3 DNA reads TGTGCCAGCAGTGCGGGAGGCACAGATACGCAGTATTTT. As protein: CASSAGGTDTQYF.